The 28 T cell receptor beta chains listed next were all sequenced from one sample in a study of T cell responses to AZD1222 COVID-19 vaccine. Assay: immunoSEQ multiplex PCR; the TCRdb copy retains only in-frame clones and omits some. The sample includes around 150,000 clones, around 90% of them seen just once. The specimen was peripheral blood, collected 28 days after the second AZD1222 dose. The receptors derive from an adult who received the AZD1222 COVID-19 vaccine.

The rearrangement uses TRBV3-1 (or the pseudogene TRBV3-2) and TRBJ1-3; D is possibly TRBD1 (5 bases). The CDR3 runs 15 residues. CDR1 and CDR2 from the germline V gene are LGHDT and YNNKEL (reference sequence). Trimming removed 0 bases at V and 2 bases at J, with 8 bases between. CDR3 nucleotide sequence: TGTGCCAGCAGCCAAGATGGGGGAACTGGAAACACCATATATTTT. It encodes CASSQDGGTGNTIYF.

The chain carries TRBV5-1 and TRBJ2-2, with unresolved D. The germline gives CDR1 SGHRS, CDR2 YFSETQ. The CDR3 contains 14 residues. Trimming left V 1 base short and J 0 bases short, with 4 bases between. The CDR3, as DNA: TGCGCCAGCAGCTTGATTTCGAACACCGGGGAGCTGTTTTTT. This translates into CASSLISNTGELFF.

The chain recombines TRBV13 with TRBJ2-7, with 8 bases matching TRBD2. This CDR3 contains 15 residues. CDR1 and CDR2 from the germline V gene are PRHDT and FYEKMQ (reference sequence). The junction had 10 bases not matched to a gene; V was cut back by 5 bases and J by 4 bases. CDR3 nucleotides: TGTGCCAGCAGCCACAGGGCGGGGGGCCTATACGAGCAGTACTTC. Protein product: CASSHRAGGLYEQYF.

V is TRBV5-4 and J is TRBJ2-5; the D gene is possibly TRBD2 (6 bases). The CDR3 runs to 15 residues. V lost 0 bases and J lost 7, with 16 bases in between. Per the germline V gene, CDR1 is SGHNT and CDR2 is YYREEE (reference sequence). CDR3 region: CASSLDGTGGGTQYF. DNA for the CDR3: TGTGCCAGCAGCTTGGACGGGACTGGTGGCGGGACCCAGTACTTC.

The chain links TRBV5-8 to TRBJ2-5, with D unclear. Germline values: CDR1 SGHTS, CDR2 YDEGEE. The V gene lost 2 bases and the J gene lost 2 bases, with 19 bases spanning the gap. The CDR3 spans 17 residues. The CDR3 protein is CASSFRRSENFQETQYF. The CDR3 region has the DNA TGTGCCAGCAGCTTTCGACGGTCAGAAAATTTTCAAGAGACCCAGTACTTC.

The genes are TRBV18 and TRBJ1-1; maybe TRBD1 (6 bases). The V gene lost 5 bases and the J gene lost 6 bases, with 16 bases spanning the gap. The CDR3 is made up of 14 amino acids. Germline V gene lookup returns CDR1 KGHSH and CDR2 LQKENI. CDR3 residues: CASSLGTPTSEAFF. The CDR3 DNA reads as TGTGCCAGCTCATTAGGGACACCAACGTCTGAAGCTTTCTTT.

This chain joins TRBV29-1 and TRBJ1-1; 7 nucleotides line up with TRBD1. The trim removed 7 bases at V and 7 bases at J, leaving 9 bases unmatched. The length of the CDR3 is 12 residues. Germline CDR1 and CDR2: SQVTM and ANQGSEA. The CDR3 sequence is CSAQTGSVEAFF. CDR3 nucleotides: TGCAGCGCTCAGACAGGGTCTGTTGAAGCTTTCTTT. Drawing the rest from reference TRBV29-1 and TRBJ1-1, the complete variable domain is SAVISQKPSRDICQRGTSLTIQCQVDSQVTMMFWYRQQPGQSLTLIATANQGSEATYESGFVIDKFPISRPNLTFSTLTVSNMSPEDSSIYLCSAQTGSVEAFFGQGTRLTVV.

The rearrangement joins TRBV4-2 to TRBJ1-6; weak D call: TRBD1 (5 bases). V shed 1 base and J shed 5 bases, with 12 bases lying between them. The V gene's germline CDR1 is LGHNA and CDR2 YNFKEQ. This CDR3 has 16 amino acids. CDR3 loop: CASSQVFREHNSPLHF. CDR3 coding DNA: TGTGCCAGCAGCCAAGTGTTCAGGGAACATAATTCACCCCTCCACTTT.

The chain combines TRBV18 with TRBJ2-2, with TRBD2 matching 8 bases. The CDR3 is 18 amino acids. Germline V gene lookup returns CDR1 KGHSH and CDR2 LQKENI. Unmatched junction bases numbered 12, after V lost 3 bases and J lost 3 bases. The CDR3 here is CASSPQSASSGYTGELFF. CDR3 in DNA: TGTGCCAGCTCACCCCAATCCGCCTCTAGCGGGTACACCGGGGAGCTGTTTTTT.

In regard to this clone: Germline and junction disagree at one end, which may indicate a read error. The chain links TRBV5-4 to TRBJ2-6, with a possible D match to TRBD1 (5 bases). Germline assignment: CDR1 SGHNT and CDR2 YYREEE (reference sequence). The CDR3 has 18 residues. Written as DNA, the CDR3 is TGTGCCAGCAGCGAGATCCAGGGATCCGCCGCTGGGGCCAACGGCCTGACTTTC. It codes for CASSEIQGSAAGANGLTF.

In DNA form, the CDR3 reads TGTGCCAGCAGTGGGAACGTTTACCGCACTGGAAACACCATATATTTT. Amino acids: CASSGNVYRTGNTIYF. The chain has TRBV6-6 and TRBJ1-3; D gene ambiguous. Germline V gene sequence: CDR1 MNHNY, CDR2 SVGAGI (reference sequence). CDR3 length equals 16 residues. The V gene lost 5 bases and the J gene lost 2 bases, with 16 bases spanning the gap.

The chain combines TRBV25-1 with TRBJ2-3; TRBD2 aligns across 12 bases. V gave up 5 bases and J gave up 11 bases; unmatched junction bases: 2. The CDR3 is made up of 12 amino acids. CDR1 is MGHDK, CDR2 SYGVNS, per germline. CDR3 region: CASSTSGGRQYF. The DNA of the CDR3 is TGTGCCAGCAGTACTAGCGGGGGGCGGCAGTATTTT.

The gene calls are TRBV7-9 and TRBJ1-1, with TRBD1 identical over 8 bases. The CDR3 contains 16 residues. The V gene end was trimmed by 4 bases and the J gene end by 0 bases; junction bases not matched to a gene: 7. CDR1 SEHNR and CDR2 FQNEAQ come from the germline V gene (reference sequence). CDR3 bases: TGTGCCAGCAGCTCCCGGGACAGGTTCATGAACACTGAAGCTTTCTTT. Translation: CASSSRDRFMNTEAFF. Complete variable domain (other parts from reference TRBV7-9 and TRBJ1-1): DTGVSQNPRHKITKRGQNVTFRCDPISEHNRLYWYRQTLGQGPEFLTYFQNEAQLEKSRLLSDRFSAERPKGSFSTLEIQRTEQGDSAMYLCASSSRDRFMNTEAFFGQGTRLTVV.

CDR3 loop: CASRRTGVSTDTQYF. The CDR3 nucleotides are TGTGCCAGCAGGAGGACAGGGGTGTCCACAGATACGCAGTATTTT. This chain joins TRBV7-6 and TRBJ2-3; TRBD1 matches 9 bases. With 6 bases clipped from V and 2 bases from J, the junction kept 6 bases outside the gene matches. The length of the CDR3 is 15 residues. The germline V gene encodes CDR1 SGHVS and CDR2 FNYEAQ.

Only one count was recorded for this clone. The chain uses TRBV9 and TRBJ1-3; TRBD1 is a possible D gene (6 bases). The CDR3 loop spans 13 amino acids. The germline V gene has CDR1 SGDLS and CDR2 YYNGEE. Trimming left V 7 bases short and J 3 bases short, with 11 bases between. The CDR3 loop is CASGGGIGNTIYF. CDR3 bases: TGTGCCAGCGGAGGGGGGATTGGAAACACCATATATTTT.

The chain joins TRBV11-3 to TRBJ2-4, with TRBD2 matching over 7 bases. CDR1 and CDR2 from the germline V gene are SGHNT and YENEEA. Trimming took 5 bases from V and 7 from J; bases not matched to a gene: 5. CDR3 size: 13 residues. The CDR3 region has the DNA TGTGCCAGCAGCACGGGGGGTCCGAACATTCAGTACTTC. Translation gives CASSTGGPNIQYF. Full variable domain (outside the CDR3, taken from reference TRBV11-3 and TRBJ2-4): EAGVVQSPRYKIIEKKQPVAFWCNPISGHNTLYWYLQNLGQGPELLIRYENEEAVDDSQLPKDRFSAERLKGVDSTLKIQPAELGDSAVYLCASSTGGPNIQYFGAGTRLSVL.

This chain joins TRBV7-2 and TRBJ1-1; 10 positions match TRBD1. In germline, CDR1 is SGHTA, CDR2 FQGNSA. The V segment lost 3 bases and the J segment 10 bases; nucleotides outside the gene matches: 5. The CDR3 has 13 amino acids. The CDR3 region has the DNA TGTGCCAGCAGCTTGCGACAGGGGGCAGGAGCTTTCTTT. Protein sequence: CASSLRQGAGAFF.

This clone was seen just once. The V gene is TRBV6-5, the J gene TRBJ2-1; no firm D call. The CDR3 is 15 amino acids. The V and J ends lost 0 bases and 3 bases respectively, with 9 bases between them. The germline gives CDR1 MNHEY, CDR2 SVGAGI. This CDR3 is CASSYSLLVYNEQFF. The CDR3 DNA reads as TGTGCCAGCAGTTACTCTTTGCTGGTCTACAATGAGCAGTTCTTC.

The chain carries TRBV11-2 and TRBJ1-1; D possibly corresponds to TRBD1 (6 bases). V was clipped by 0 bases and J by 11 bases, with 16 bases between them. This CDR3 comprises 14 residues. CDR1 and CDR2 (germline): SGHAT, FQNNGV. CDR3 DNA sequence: TGTGCCAGCAGCTTAGATCGAGGGGGTTCAGACGCTTTCTTT. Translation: CASSLDRGGSDAFF.

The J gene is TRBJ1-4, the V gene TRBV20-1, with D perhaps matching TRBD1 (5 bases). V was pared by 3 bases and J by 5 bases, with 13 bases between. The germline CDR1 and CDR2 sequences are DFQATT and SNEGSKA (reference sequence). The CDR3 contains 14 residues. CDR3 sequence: CSASVGGVNEKLFF. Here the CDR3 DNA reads TGCAGTGCTAGTGTTGGGGGTGTCAATGAAAAACTGTTTTTT.

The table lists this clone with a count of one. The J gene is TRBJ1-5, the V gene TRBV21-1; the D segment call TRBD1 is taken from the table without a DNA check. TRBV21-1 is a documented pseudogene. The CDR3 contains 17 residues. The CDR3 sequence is CASSNPGQGRSNQPQHF. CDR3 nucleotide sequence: TGTGCCAGCAGCAACCCGGGACAGGGACGTAGCAATCAGCCCCAGCATTTT.

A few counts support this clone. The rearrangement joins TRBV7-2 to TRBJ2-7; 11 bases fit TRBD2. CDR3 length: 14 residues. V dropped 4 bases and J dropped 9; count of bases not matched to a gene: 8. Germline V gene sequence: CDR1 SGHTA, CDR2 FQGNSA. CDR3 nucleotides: TGTGCCAGCAGCTCTATTAGCGGGAGGGCCGGGCAGTACTTC. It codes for CASSSISGRAGQYF.

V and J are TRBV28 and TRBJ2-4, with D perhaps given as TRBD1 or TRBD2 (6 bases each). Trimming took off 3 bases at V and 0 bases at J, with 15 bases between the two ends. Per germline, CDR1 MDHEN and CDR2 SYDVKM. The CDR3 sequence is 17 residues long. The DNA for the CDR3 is TGTGCCAGCAGTTTGGGGGGCCCAATCCTAGCCAAAAACATTCAGTACTTC. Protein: CASSLGGPILAKNIQYF. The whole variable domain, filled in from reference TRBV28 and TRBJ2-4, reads DVKVTQSSRYLVKRTGEKVFLECVQDMDHENMFWYRQDPGLGLRLIYFSYDVKMKEKGDIPEGYSVSREKKERFSLILESASTNQTSMYLCASSLGGPILAKNIQYFGAGTRLSVL.

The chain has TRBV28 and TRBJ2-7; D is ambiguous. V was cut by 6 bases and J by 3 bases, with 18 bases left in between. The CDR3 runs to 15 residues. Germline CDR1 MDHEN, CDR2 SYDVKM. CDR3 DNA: TGTGCCAGCAGCCGCCTCCCGCCGGAGAGCTACGAGCAGTACTTC. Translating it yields CASSRLPPESYEQYF. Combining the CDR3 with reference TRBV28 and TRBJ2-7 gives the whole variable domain DVKVTQSSRYLVKRTGEKVFLECVQDMDHENMFWYRQDPGLGLRLIYFSYDVKMKEKGDIPEGYSVSREKKERFSLILESASTNQTSMYLCASSRLPPESYEQYFGPGTRLTVT.

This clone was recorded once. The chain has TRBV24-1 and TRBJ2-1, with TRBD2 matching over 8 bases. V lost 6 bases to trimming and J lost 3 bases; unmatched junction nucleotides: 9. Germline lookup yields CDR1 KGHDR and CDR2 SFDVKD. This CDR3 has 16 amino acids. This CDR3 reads CATSRAGGLVYNEQFF. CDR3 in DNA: TGTGCCACCAGTCGTGCGGGGGGTCTGGTCTACAATGAGCAGTTCTTC.

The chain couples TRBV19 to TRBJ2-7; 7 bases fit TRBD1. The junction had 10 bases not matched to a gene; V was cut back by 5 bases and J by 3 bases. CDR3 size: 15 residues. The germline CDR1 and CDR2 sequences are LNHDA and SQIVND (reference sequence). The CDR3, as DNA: TGTGCCAGTAGTGGCCCAGGACAGGCGAACTACGAGCAGTACTTC. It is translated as CASSGPGQANYEQYF.

CDR3 sequence: CASSQDLAGSSYEQYF. DNA of the CDR3: TGTGCCAGCAGCCAAGACCTGGCAGGGAGCTCCTACGAGCAGTACTTC. This sequence joins TRBV4-2 and TRBJ2-7, with D tentatively TRBD1 or TRBD2 (5 bases each). Trimming took off 0 bases at V and 0 bases at J, with 12 bases between the two ends. There are 16 residues in the CDR3. Germline V lookup: CDR1 LGHNA, CDR2 YNFKEQ.

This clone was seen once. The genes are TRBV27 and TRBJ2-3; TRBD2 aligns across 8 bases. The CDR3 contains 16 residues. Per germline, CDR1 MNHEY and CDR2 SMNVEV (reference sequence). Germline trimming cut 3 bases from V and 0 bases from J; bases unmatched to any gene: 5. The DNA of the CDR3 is TGTGCCAGCAGTTTTGGTGCTAGCGGGAGCACAGATACGCAGTATTTT. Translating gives CASSFGASGSTDTQYF.